The clone carrying this T cell receptor (beta chain) was counted between two and nine times. Its antigen is not identified. This sample was taken from a study of Graves' ophthalmopathy and Graves' hyperthyroidism. Exclusion covered patients with other autoimmune diseases or uncontrolled infections (as well as pregnancy or lactation). Each diagnosis was determined on the basis of clinical symptoms, serum thyroxine, TRAb, thyroid ultrasound and orbital computed tomography. PBMCs stemmed from more than 9.5 ml of fresh peripheral blood. RNA transcripts served as template for amplifying TCR beta CDR3 sequences. An initial RT-PCR round employing HTBI primers preceded a second-round multiplex PCR. Via MiXCR, TCRdb re-called the multiplex PCR reads, giving one row per CDR3 protein. The data contain 680,000 or so distinct CDR3 sequences, about a fifth of them singletons. Germline CDR1 reads DFQATT; CDR2 reads SNEGSKA (reference sequence). V trimming: 3 bases; J trimming: 0 bases; junction bases outside the gene matches: 11. This CDR3 comprises 17 residues.

The study, taken as a whole, reports: Its predictions of ophthalmopathy progression gave the model 60% to 71% sensitivity and 72% to 85% specificity.

This sequence originates from a young woman with stable Graves' hyperthyroidism. Some clones in this sample may be carry-over from other donors' samples. The chain has TRBV20-1 and TRBJ1-3; the match to TRBD1 covers 7 bases. Sequenced: peripheral blood. The CDR3 spells CSASMGAGTASGNTIYF. The CDR3 DNA reads as TGCAGTGCTAGTATGGGGGCCGGGACAGCCTCTGGAAACACCATATATTTT.